These T cell receptor beta chains were read from a single sample in a study of control samples from healthy donors and cancer patients. Some clones are missing from TCRdb's copy, which holds only in-frame ones; the method was immunoSEQ multiplex PCR. The repertoire holds fewer than 130,000 clones, with over 75% as singletons. Sequences were obtained from PBMCs. Receptor source: a woman aged 55-75 years with lung cancer. The CDR3 runs from the conserved cysteine through the conserved F or W. Fields, in order: J gene, clone size, D gene, V gene, CDR3 protein, CDR3 DNA. The D gene is left open where the match is weak. Rows may omit the clone size; those that give it use once, few, many or a size class.

j_call: TRBJ2-1; clone_size: NA; d_call: NA; v_call: TRBV5-4; cdr3_aa: CASSRASLSSYNEQFF; cdr3_nt: TGTGCCAGCAGCCGGGCTTCCCTTAGCTCCTACAATGAGCAGTTCTTC
j_call: TRBJ1-6; clone_size: once; d_call: NA; v_call: TRBV5-5; cdr3_aa: CASNPVDGSSYNSPLHF; cdr3_nt: TGTGCCAGCAACCCTGTGGACGGGAGCTCCTATAATTCACCCCTCCACTTT
j_call: TRBJ1-1; clone_size: NA; d_call: NA; v_call: TRBV4-3; cdr3_aa: CASSQGAGLDTEAFF; cdr3_nt: TGCGCCAGCAGCCAAGGTGCAGGGTTGGACACTGAAGCTTTCTTT
j_call: TRBJ2-7; clone_size: NA; d_call: NA; v_call: TRBV27; cdr3_aa: CASSFRAGAGYYEQYF; cdr3_nt: TGTGCCAGCAGTTTCAGGGCCGGGGCAGGGTACTACGAGCAGTACTTC
j_call: TRBJ1-4; clone_size: NA; d_call: TRBD1; v_call: TRBV5-1; cdr3_aa: CASSLGQGLTNEKLFF; cdr3_nt: TGCGCCAGCAGCTTGGGACAGGGCCTAACTAATGAAAAACTGTTTTTT
j_call: TRBJ2-2; clone_size: NA; d_call: TRBD1; v_call: TRBV5-1; cdr3_aa: CASSLSGQANTGELFF; cdr3_nt: TGCGCCAGCAGCTTGTCCGGACAGGCGAACACCGGGGAGCTGTTTTTT
j_call: TRBJ2-7; clone_size: NA; d_call: NA; v_call: TRBV29-1; cdr3_aa: CSVDKGQGAGREQYF; cdr3_nt: TGCAGCGTTGACAAGGGACAAGGGGCTGGGCGGGAGCAGTACTTC
j_call: TRBJ2-1; clone_size: NA; d_call: TRBD2; v_call: TRBV7-2; cdr3_aa: CASSFLREDEQFF; cdr3_nt: TGTGCCAGCAGCTTTTTGCGGGAGGATGAGCAGTTCTTC
j_call: TRBJ1-6; clone_size: NA; d_call: NA; v_call: TRBV4-3; cdr3_aa: CASSHTGRNSPLHF; cdr3_nt: TGCGCCAGCAGCCACACGGGACGGAATTCACCCCTCCACTTT
j_call: TRBJ1-2; clone_size: NA; d_call: TRBD1; v_call: TRBV6-5; cdr3_aa: CASSPQGARGYGYTF; cdr3_nt: TGTGCCAGCAGTCCGCAGGGGGCGCGAGGCTATGGCTACACCTTC
j_call: TRBJ1-5; clone_size: NA; d_call: NA; v_call: TRBV19; cdr3_aa: CASSGDQPQHF; cdr3_nt: TGTGCCAGTAGTGGGGATCAGCCCCAGCATTTT
j_call: TRBJ1-1; clone_size: NA; d_call: NA; v_call: TRBV5-4; cdr3_aa: CASSPRTVMNTEAFF; cdr3_nt: TGTGCCAGCAGCCCGCGGACAGTTATGAACACTGAAGCTTTCTTT
j_call: TRBJ1-1; clone_size: NA; d_call: NA; v_call: TRBV30; cdr3_aa: CAWSVLIGATDTEAFF; cdr3_nt: TGTGCCTGGAGTGTACTCATTGGAGCGACGGACACTGAAGCTTTCTTT
j_call: TRBJ2-7; clone_size: NA; d_call: NA; v_call: TRBV10-3; cdr3_aa: CAISESSYEQYF; cdr3_nt: TGTGCCATCAGTGAAAGCTCCTACGAGCAGTACTTC
j_call: TRBJ2-1; clone_size: NA; d_call: TRBD2; v_call: TRBV18; cdr3_aa: CASSLTSVSLNEQFF; cdr3_nt: TGTGCCAGCTCACTCACTAGCGTTTCTCTCAATGAGCAGTTCTTC
j_call: TRBJ1-4; clone_size: NA; d_call: TRBD1; v_call: TRBV5-1; cdr3_aa: CASSLEGAMEKLFF; cdr3_nt: TGCGCCAGCAGCTTGGAGGGGGCAATGGAAAAACTGTTTTTT
j_call: TRBJ2-7; clone_size: NA; d_call: TRBD1; v_call: TRBV27; cdr3_aa: CASSSPGRDRGYEQYF; cdr3_nt: TGTGCCAGCAGTTCACCCGGCAGGGACAGGGGCTACGAGCAGTACTTC
j_call: TRBJ2-3; clone_size: NA; d_call: NA; v_call: TRBV9; cdr3_aa: CASSVLGTDTQYF; cdr3_nt: TGTGCCAGCAGCGTATTGGGCACAGATACGCAGTATTTT
j_call: TRBJ2-1; clone_size: NA; d_call: TRBD2; v_call: TRBV3-1/TRBV3-2; cdr3_aa: CASSPTSGDYNEQFF; cdr3_nt: TGTGCCAGCAGTCCGACTAGCGGAGACTACAATGAGCAGTTCTTC
j_call: TRBJ2-4; clone_size: NA; d_call: TRBD1; v_call: TRBV2; cdr3_aa: CASSPGQGAAKNIQYF; cdr3_nt: TGTGCCAGCAGTCCGGGACAGGGGGCTGCCAAAAACATTCAGTACTTC
j_call: TRBJ1-5; clone_size: NA; d_call: NA; v_call: TRBV6-6; cdr3_aa: CASSYELGGTNQPQHF; cdr3_nt: TGTGCCAGCAGTTACGAGTTGGGGGGTACCAATCAGCCCCAGCATTTT
j_call: TRBJ1-1; clone_size: NA; d_call: NA; v_call: TRBV13; cdr3_aa: CASSLETDTEAFF; cdr3_nt: TGTGCCAGCAGCTTAGAGACAGACACTGAAGCTTTCTTT
j_call: TRBJ1-1; clone_size: once; d_call: TRBD1; v_call: TRBV12-5; cdr3_aa: CASGMTGFQTEAFF; cdr3_nt: TGTGCTAGTGGTATGACAGGGTTCCAGACTGAAGCTTTCTTT
j_call: TRBJ1-4; clone_size: NA; d_call: NA; v_call: TRBV15; cdr3_aa: CATGGDWGTNEKLFF; cdr3_nt: TGTGCCACCGGGGGAGATTGGGGAACTAATGAAAAACTGTTTTTT
j_call: TRBJ1-1; clone_size: NA; d_call: TRBD1; v_call: TRBV28; cdr3_aa: CASPPRQGSNTEAFF; cdr3_nt: TGTGCCAGCCCCCCACGACAGGGGTCCAACACTGAAGCTTTCTTT
j_call: TRBJ1-2; clone_size: NA; d_call: NA; v_call: TRBV15; cdr3_aa: CATSSEVFGSGIRGYTF; cdr3_nt: TGTGCCACCAGCAGTGAGGTTTTCGGGTCCGGGATCCGCGGCTACACCTTC
j_call: TRBJ1-1; clone_size: NA; d_call: TRBD1; v_call: TRBV24-1; cdr3_aa: CATAGQANTEAFF; cdr3_nt: TGTGCCACCGCGGGACAGGCGAACACTGAAGCTTTCTTT